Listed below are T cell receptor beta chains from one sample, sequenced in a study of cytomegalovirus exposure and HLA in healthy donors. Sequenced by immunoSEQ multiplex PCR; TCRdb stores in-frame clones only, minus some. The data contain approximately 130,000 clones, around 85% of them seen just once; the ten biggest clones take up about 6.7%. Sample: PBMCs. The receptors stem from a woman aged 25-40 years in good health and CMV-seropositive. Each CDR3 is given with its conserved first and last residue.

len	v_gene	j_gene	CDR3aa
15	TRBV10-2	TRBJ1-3	CASSSTGASGNTIYF
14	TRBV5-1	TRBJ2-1	CASSLWQELNEQFF
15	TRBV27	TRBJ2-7	CASKTRPSGEYEQYF
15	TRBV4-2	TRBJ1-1	CASSHRRLLNTEAFF
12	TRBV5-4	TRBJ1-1	CASTGLNTEAFF
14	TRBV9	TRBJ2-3	CASTLGGFTDTQYF
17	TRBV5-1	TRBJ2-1	CASSLVVSGGVNNEQFF
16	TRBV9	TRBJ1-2	CASSVAVEVGAYGYTF
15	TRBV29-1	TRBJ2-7	CSVEAPGTAVAEQYF
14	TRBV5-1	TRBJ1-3	CASSLGADGNTIYF
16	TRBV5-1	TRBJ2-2	CASRVEQGAYTGELFF
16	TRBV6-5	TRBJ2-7	CASSSLGLAGAYEQYF
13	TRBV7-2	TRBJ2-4	CASSQGRGRIQYF
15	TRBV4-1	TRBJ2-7	CASSQAGTGAYEQCF
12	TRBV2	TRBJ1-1	CASRPGTDEAFF
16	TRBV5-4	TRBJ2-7	CASSPADQGTSHEQYF
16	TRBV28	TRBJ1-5	CASMTGGAYSNQPQHF
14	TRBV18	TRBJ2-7	CASSPQGGAYEQYF
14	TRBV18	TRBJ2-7	CASSPGTGGFEQYF
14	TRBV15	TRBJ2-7	CATSADRGRGEQYF
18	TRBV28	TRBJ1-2	CASSFTTGLIFTNYGYTF
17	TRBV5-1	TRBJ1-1	CASSFLPGAPGRTEAFF
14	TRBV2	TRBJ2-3	CASSLDFIRDTQYF
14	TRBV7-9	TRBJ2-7	CASSLSGGTYEQYF
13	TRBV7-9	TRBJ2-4	CASSFRDSERRYF
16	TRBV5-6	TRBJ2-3	CASSLGPGQGVDTQYF
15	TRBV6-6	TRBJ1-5	CASSSGRVSNQPQHF
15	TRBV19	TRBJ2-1	CASSIAGGPSNEQFF
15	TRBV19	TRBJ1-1	CASIPWGGERTEAFF
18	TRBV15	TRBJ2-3	CATSVSRTGGVSTDTQYF
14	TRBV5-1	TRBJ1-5	CASSLASRNQPQHF
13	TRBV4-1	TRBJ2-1	CASSLQGAGEQFF
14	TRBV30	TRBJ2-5	CAWKEPGGLVTQYF
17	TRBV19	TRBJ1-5	CASSRQGDAVGNQPQHF
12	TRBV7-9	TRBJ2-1	CASSLETPEQFF
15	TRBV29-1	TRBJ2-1	CSVEDWSGGPDEQFF
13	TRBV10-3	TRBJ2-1	CAISAGTNNEQFF
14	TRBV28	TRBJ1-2	CASSGGAGPYGYTF
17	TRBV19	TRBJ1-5	CASSAGTGGGGNQPQHF
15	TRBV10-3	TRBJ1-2	CAISGTGGDIYGYTF
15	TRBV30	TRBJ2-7	CAWSLAGRSYYEQYF
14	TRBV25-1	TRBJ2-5	CASSEFNGKETQYF
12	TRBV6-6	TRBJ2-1	CASSYSLGEQFF
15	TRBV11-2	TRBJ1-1	CASSLEGAPSREAFF
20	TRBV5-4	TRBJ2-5	CASSFGGRGEDSGLQETQYF
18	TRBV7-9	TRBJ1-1	CASSLRDRHLPWGTEAFF
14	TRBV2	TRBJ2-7	CASSGASGAREQYF
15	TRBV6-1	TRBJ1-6	CASSEDGHNNSPLHF